Shown below are 15 T cell receptor beta chains from a single sample sequenced in a study of blood T cells in healthy people across ages. Next came a second PCR, run for about 7 to 12 cycles, which used a sample-barcoded 5' primer along with a J-beta primer mix. TCRdb passed the 5' RACE reads through MiXCR, listing each CDR3 protein once. The table lists 1.5 million to 1.9 million distinct CDR3 sequences, less than 45% of them singletons, with 4% in the top ten. The sequencing sample was made of blood. These receptor sequences come from a woman aged 18-29 years in good health.

The chain links TRBV29-1 to TRBJ1-1, with D hard to call. Germline lookup yields CDR1 SQVTM and CDR2 ANQGSEA. The CDR3 totals 15 residues. The V end was cut by 0 bases, the J end by 1 base, with 12 bases between. The DNA of the CDR3 is TGCAGCGTTGAAGATTTTCGGAGACCGAACACTGAAGCTTTCTTT. Translated: CSVEDFRRPNTEAFF.

This clonotype was counted only a few times. CDR3 in DNA: TGCGCCAGCAGCCAAGTGGGTTTTACAGATACGCAGTATTTT. This sequence encodes CASSQVGFTDTQYF. The V and J genes are TRBV4-1 and TRBJ2-3; D uncertain. The CDR3 contains 14 residues. Germline-derived CDR1 and CDR2 are MGHRA and YSYEKL. The ends were cut back, 1 base at V and 3 bases at J, with 8 bases in the middle.

The rearrangement uses TRBV6-6 and TRBJ2-5, with D possibly matching TRBD2 (7 bases). CDR1 and CDR2 (germline): MNHNY, SVGAGI (reference sequence). V lost 3 bases and J 4 bases, leaving 12 bases between the germline ends. The length of the CDR3 is 14 residues. CDR3 loop: CASSYRGGGETQYF. In nucleotides, the CDR3 is TGTGCCAGCAGTTATAGGGGGGGAGGAGAGACCCAGTACTTC.

The rearrangement links TRBV7-2 to TRBJ2-2; D is possibly TRBD2 (5 bases). The V and J ends lost 1 base and 8 bases respectively, with 14 bases between them. In germline, CDR1 is SGHTA, CDR2 FQGNSA. The CDR3 is made up of 15 amino acids. CDR3 bases: TGTGCCAGCAGCTTAGGAGGGTCCGTCCCTGGGGAGCTGTTTTTT. This sequence encodes CASSLGGSVPGELFF.

This clonotype was observed a single time. This sequence joins TRBV4-1 and TRBJ2-1; D is unresolved. Looked up from germline, CDR1 is MGHRA and CDR2 is YSYEKL. Deletions cut 6 bases from V and 0 bases from J, with 9 bases between. This CDR3 contains 14 residues. The CDR3 nucleotides read TGCGCCAGCAGTACTCCTAGCTCCTACAATGAGCAGTTCTTC. This codes for CASSTPSSYNEQFF.

V is TRBV5-4 and J is TRBJ2-5; D is unclear. The CDR3 is made up of 13 amino acids. The germline V gene has CDR1 SGHNT and CDR2 YYREEE (reference sequence). Trimming removed 4 bases from V and 7 bases from J, with 14 bases in between. CDR3 nucleotides: TGTGCCAGCAGCACCCCGTTTGACGTGACCCAGTACTTC. Its translation: CASSTPFDVTQYF.

This clonotype was counted a few times. J is TRBJ2-3 and V is TRBV27; perhaps D is TRBD1 or TRBD2 (6 bases each). CDR3 size: 14 residues. Germline lookup yields CDR1 MNHEY and CDR2 SMNVEV (reference sequence). Trimming left V 5 bases short and J 9 bases short, with 18 bases between. The CDR3 spells CASSRVGGLETQYF. The DNA for the CDR3 is TGTGCCAGCAGTCGCGTTGGGGGGCTAGAGACGCAGTATTTT.

The V call is TRBV18, the J call TRBJ1-5, with 8 nucleotides matching TRBD1. In germline, CDR1 is KGHSH, CDR2 LQKENI. V shed 4 bases and J 5 bases; nucleotides not matched to a gene: 7. The CDR3 is 15 amino acids. CDR3 DNA sequence: TGTGCCAGCTCACGACAGGGGTTGGCGGATCAGCCCCAGCATTTT. As protein: CASSRQGLADQPQHF. The full variable domain, in which reference TRBV18 and TRBJ1-5 provide the parts outside the CDR3, is NAGVMQNPRHLVRRRGQEARLRCSPMKGHSHVYWYRQLPEEGLKFMVYLQKENIIDESGMPKERFSAEFPKEGPSILRIQQVVRGDSAAYFCASSRQGLADQPQHFGDGTRLSIL.

The CDR3 DNA reads TGTGCCAGCAGCCAAGGGAACATCTACGAGCAGTACTTC. Translated: CASSQGNIYEQYF. The chain combines TRBV3-1 with TRBJ2-5; no firm D call. The J call may be faulty, since TRBJ2-7 better matches the DNA end. From germline, CDR1 is LGHDT and CDR2 YNNKEL (reference sequence). The CDR3 length is 13 residues.

This chain uses TRBV29-1 with TRBJ1-2; 9 positions agree with TRBD1. The CDR3 has 13 residues. Germline V gene sequence: CDR1 SQVTM, CDR2 ANQGSEA. V gave up 7 bases and J gave up 0 bases; unmatched junction bases: 3. CDR3 loop: CSGRQGANYGYTF. CDR3 bases: TGCAGCGGCAGACAGGGGGCTAACTATGGCTACACCTTC.

The chain combines TRBV7-2 with TRBJ2-3; D is perhaps TRBD1 (6 bases). CDR1 is SGHTA, CDR2 FQGNSA, per germline. CDR3 length: 13 residues. Trimming took off 4 bases at V and 7 bases at J, with 12 bases between the two ends. The CDR3 bases are TGTGCCAGCAGCTCCCAGGGGAAACATACGCAGTATTTT. It specifies CASSSQGKHTQYF.

The rearrangement uses TRBV12-3 or TRBV12-4 and TRBJ2-7; TRBD1 aligns across 9 bases. V gave up 6 bases and J gave up 12 bases; unmatched junction bases: 9. The CDR3 is 12 amino acids. The CDR3 bases are TGTGCCAGCAGCCGTACAGGGGGCAACGTGTACTTC. Translating it yields CASSRTGGNVYF.

This chain uses TRBV7-9 with TRBJ1-3; D is perhaps TRBD1 (6 bases). CDR3 length: 19 residues. The V end lost 5 bases, the J end lost 0 bases, and 23 bases lay between the germline ends. Germline V CDR1 and CDR2: SEHNR, FQNEAQ (reference sequence). The CDR3, as DNA: TGTGCCAGCAGCCGTAGGGGGGACCTCCGCCCTTTCTCTGGAAACACCATATATTTT. Residues: CASSRRGDLRPFSGNTIYF.

The chain is built from TRBV6-2 or TRBV6-3 and TRBJ2-6; TRBD1 aligns across 7 bases. The ends lost 5 bases at V and 8 bases at J; junction bases unmatched: 9. Germline V lookup: CDR1 MNHEY, CDR2 SVGEGT. The CDR3 runs 15 residues. DNA of the CDR3: TGTGCCAGCAGTCGACTCGACAGGGATACCAACGTCCTGACTTTC. It yields the protein CASSRLDRDTNVLTF.

A few counts support this clonotype. The CDR3 sequence: CASRRTGKANYGYTF. The DNA for the CDR3 is TGTGCCAGCAGAAGGACAGGGAAGGCTAACTATGGCTACACCTTC. The chain is built from TRBV12-3 or TRBV12-4 and TRBJ1-2, with 8 bases fitting TRBD1. Trimming took 6 bases from V and 0 from J; bases not matched to a gene: 6. This CDR3 has 15 residues.